This T cell receptor (beta chain) is from a study of cytomegalovirus exposure and HLA in healthy donors. General study results and limits: A later analysis by the authors found several of the most significant clusters apparently linked to common viral pathogens.

Use of 60 Vbeta and 13 Jbeta primers characterized the PCR. TCRdb's copy holds only in-frame clones and misses some; the assay was immunoSEQ multiplex PCR. The table has tens of thousands of clones, roughly 70% seen once. Unmatched junction bases numbered 19, after V lost 4 bases and J lost 3 bases. CDR3 length equals 19 residues. Germline V lookup: CDR1 SNHLY, CDR2 FYNNEI. A remark on this clone: Its specificity is not known.

The rearrangement links TRBV2 to TRBJ2-3, with 7 bases identical to TRBD2. This receptor was identified in a middle-aged man in good health and CMV-seronegative. Specimen: PBMCs. CDR3 loop: CASSGLNPFAGERTDTQYF. The CDR3, as DNA: TGTGCCAGCAGTGGGCTCAATCCCTTTGCGGGGGAGAGAACAGATACGCAGTATTTT.